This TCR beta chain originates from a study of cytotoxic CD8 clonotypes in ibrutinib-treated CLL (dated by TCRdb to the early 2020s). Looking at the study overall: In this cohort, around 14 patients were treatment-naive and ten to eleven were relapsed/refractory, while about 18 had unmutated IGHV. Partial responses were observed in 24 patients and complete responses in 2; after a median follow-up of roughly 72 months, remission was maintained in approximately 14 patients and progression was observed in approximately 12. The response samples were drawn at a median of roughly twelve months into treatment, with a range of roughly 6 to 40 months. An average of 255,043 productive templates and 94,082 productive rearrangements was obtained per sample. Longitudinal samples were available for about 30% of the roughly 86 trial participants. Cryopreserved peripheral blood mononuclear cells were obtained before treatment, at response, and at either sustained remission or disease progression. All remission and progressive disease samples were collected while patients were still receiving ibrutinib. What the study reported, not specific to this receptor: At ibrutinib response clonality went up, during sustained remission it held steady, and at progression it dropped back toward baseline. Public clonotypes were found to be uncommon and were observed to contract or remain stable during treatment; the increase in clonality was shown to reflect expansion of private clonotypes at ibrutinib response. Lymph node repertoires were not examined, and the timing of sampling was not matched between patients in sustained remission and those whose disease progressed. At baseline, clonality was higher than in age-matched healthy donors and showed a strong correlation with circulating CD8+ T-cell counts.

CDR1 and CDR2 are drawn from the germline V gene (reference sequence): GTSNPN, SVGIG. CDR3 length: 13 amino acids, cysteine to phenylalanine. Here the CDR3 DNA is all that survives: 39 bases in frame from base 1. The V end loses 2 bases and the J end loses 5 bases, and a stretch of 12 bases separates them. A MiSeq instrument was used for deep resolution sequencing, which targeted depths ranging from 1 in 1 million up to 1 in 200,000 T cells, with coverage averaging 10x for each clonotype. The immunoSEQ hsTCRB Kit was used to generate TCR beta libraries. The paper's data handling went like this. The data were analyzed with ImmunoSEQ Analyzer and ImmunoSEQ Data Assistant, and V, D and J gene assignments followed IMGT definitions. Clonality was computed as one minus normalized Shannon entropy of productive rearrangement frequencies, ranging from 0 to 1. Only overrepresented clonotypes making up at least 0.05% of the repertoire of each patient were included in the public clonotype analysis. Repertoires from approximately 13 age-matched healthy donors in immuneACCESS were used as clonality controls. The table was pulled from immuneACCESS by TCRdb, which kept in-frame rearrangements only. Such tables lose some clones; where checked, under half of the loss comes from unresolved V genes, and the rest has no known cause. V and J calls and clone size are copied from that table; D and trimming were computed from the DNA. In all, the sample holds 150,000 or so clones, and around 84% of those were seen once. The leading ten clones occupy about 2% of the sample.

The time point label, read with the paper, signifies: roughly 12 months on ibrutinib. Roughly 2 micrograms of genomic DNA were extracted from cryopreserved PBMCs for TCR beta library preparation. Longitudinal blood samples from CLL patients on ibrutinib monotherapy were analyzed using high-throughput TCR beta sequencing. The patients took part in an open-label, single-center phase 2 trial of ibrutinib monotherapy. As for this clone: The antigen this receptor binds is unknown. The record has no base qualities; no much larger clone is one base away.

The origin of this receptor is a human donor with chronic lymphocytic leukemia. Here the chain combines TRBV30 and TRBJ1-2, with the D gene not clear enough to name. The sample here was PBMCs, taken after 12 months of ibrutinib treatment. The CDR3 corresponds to CAWSQAVNYGYTF. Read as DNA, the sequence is TGTGCCTGGAGTCAGGCGGTCAATTATGGCTACACCTTC. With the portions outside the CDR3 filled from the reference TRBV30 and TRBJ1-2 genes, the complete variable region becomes SQTIHQWPATLVQPVGSPLSLECTVEGTSNPNLYWYRQAAGRGLQLLFYSVGIGQISSEVPQNLSASRPQDRQFILSSKKLLLSDSGFYLCAWSQAVNYGYTFGSGTRLTVV.